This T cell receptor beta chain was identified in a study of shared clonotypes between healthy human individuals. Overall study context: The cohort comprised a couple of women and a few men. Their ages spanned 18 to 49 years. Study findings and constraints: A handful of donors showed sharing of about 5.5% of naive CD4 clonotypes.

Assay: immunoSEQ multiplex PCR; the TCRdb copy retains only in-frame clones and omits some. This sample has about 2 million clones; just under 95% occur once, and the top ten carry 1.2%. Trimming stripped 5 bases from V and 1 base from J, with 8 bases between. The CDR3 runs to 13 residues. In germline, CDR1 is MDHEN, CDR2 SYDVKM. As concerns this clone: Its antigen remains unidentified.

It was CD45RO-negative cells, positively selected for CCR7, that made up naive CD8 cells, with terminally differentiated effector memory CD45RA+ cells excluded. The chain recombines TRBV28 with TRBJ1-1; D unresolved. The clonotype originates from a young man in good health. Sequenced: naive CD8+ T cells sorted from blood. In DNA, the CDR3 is TGTGCCAGCAGTGGTGCAGGGAACACTGAAGCTTTCTTT. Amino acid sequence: CASSGAGNTEAFF.